Presented here are 30 T cell receptor beta chains from one specimen sequenced in a study of blood T cell repertoires in COVID-19. TCRdb's table, derived via immunoSEQ multiplex PCR, lists solely in-frame clones and lacks some. This sample has approximately 150,000 clones, with approximately 87% found just once. Sequencing was carried out using peripheral blood. The receptor set was obtained from a woman in her 70s with acute or convalescent COVID-19.

This chain links TRBV12-5 with TRBJ2-1, with TRBD2 matching 12 bases. V lost 5 bases, J lost 2 bases, and 10 bases stayed unmatched. The CDR3 is made up of 18 amino acids. The germline V gene encodes CDR1 LGHNT and CDR2 FRNRAP. CDR3 sequence (DNA): TGTGCTAGTGGTCCCCCGTCTAGCGGGAGGGCCCCCTACAATGAGCAGTTCTTC. Translation: CASGPPSSGRAPYNEQFF.

The chain combines TRBV9 with TRBJ2-3; D perhaps matches TRBD1 (6 bases). The V end lost 4 bases, the J end lost 1 base, and 13 bases lay between the germline ends. Germline CDR1 is SGDLS and CDR2 is YYNGEE. The CDR3 totals 15 residues. CDR3 nucleotides: TGTGCCAGCAGCCTTTGGGGGCGAGGCACAGATACGCAGTATTTT. This codes for CASSLWGRGTDTQYF. The full variable domain, in which reference TRBV9 and TRBJ2-3 provide the parts outside the CDR3, is DSGVTQTPKHLITATGQRVTLRCSPRSGDLSVYWYQQSLDQGLQFLIQYYNGEERAKGNILERFSAQQFPDLHSELNLSSLELGDSALYFCASSLWGRGTDTQYFGPGTRLTVL.

This clone has only one observation. The V and J genes are TRBV7-8 and TRBJ1-6, with D tentatively TRBD1 (5 bases). The V end lost 6 bases, the J end lost 5 bases, and 8 bases lay between the germline ends. The germline CDR1 and CDR2 sequences are SGHVS and FQNEAQ. The CDR3 totals 13 residues. The CDR3 sequence: CASRGPHNSPLHF. The CDR3 DNA reads as TGTGCCAGCAGGGGGCCCCATAATTCACCCCTCCACTTT.

The chain links TRBV7-9 to TRBJ1-2, with 7 bases identical to TRBD1. The germline V gene has CDR1 SEHNR and CDR2 FQNEAQ (reference sequence). The V segment lost 5 bases and the J segment 5 bases; nucleotides outside the gene matches: 11. This CDR3 region has 15 residues. The CDR3 DNA reads TGTGCCAGCAGCCCAGGACCTGACAGGGAATATGGCTACACCTTC. Residues: CASSPGPDREYGYTF.

This clone was seen just once. V is TRBV6-2 or TRBV6-3 and J is TRBJ1-1; 7 bases fit TRBD1. The trim removed 6 bases at V and 0 bases at J, leaving 7 bases unmatched. In germline, CDR1 is MNHEY, CDR2 SVGEGT. The CDR3 covers 15 residues. This CDR3 reads CASSSGQIMNTEAFF. DNA of the CDR3: TGTGCCAGCAGCTCGGGACAGATCATGAACACTGAAGCTTTCTTT.

The genes are TRBV18 and TRBJ2-3, with D tentatively TRBD2 (5 bases). Germline lookup yields CDR1 KGHSH and CDR2 LQKENI. V lost 2 bases, J lost 6 bases, and 21 bases lay in between. The CDR3 runs 17 residues. The CDR3 DNA reads as TGTGCCAGCTCACCATTTTCACCCCAGGCTAGCTCGGATACGCAGTATTTT. This codes for CASSPFSPQASSDTQYF.

The CDR3 protein is CAWSPDEGNEQFF. In DNA form, the CDR3 reads TGTGCCTGGAGTCCGGATGAGGGAAATGAGCAGTTCTTC. This rearrangement joins TRBV30 to TRBJ2-1; TRBD2 is a possible D gene (5 bases). This CDR3 spans 13 amino acids. Germline assignment: CDR1 GTSNPN and CDR2 SVGIG (reference sequence). The ends were cut back, 2 bases at V and 7 bases at J, with 12 bases in the middle.

A single count supports this clone. CDR3 coding DNA: TGCAGTGCTAGTAGAGCGGGAGGGCCTTACAATGAGCAGTTCTTC. Amino acids: CSASRAGGPYNEQFF. The chain is built from TRBV20-1 and TRBJ2-1; TRBD2 matches 10 bases. The CDR3 has 15 amino acids. V shed 3 bases, J shed 4 bases, and the junction held 6 bases outside the gene matches. CDR1 is DFQATT and CDR2 is SNEGSKA in the germline V gene (reference sequence).

This chain uses TRBV19 with TRBJ1-1; no clear D gene. The CDR3 loop spans 14 amino acids. CDR1 is LNHDA, CDR2 SQIVND, per germline (reference sequence). Trimming took off 5 bases at V and 4 bases at J, with 14 bases between the two ends. CDR3 nucleotide sequence: TGTGCCAGTAGTTTGGGCCCAAGCGGCACTGAAGCTTTCTTT. It translates to CASSLGPSGTEAFF.

The chain combines TRBV3-1 (or the pseudogene TRBV3-2) with TRBJ2-5; 8 nucleotides agree with TRBD1. The CDR3 is 13 amino acids. From germline, CDR1 is LGHDT and CDR2 YNNKEL (reference sequence). Trimming took 4 bases from V and 4 from J; bases not matched to a gene: 2. The CDR3 DNA reads as TGTGCCAGCAGCCGAGGGACAGGAGAGACCCAGTACTTC. Translated: CASSRGTGETQYF.

The gene calls are TRBV5-1 and TRBJ1-5; no definite D call. Between the trimmed V and J ends, which lost 4 bases and 4 bases, there was a span of 15 bases. Germline CDR1 and CDR2: SGHRS and YFSETQ. This CDR3 region has 15 residues. This CDR3 is CASSVDYSLNQPQHF. CDR3 in DNA: TGCGCCAGCAGCGTGGATTACAGCCTTAATCAGCCCCAGCATTTT.

This chain links TRBV30 with TRBJ2-7; 7 nucleotides line up with TRBD2. The V gene's germline CDR1 is GTSNPN and CDR2 SVGIG (reference sequence). The V segment lost 0 bases and the J segment 2 bases; nucleotides outside the gene matches: 7. This CDR3 is built from 15 residues. CDR3 nucleotide sequence: TGTGCCTGGAGTGTAAGCGGGACTCAAACCTACGAGCAGTACTTC. Residues: CAWSVSGTQTYEQYF.

V is TRBV6-5 and J is TRBJ1-3; a possible D gene is TRBD1 (5 bases). Germline lookup yields CDR1 MNHEY and CDR2 SVGAGI. V shed 6 bases and J shed 1 base, with 10 bases lying between them. This CDR3 spans 14 amino acids. The CDR3 spells CASRGVVSGNTIYF. DNA for the CDR3: TGTGCCAGCAGAGGGGTTGTTTCTGGAAACACCATATATTTT.

This sequence joins TRBV19 and TRBJ2-1; TRBD2 might be the D (6 bases). This CDR3 contains 15 residues. Germline CDR1 and CDR2: LNHDA and SQIVND (reference sequence). Trimming removed 3 bases at V and 0 bases at J, with 9 bases between. The CDR3 loop reads CASSIAGSSYNEQFF. The DNA for the CDR3 is TGTGCCAGTAGTATTGCGGGGAGCTCCTACAATGAGCAGTTCTTC. The full variable domain, its missing parts supplied by reference TRBV19 and TRBJ2-1, is DGGITQSPKYLFRKEGQNVTLSCEQNLNHDAMYWYRQDPGQGLRLIYYSQIVNDFQKGDIAEGYSVSREKKESFPLTVTSAQKNPTAFYLCASSIAGSSYNEQFFGPGTRLTVL.

The CDR3 bases are TGTGCCAGCGCCAGCGGGAGTTACAATGAGCAGTTCTTC. Residues: CASASGSYNEQFF. This chain connects TRBV27 to TRBJ2-1, with 8 bases fitting TRBD2. The ends lost 8 bases at V and 4 bases at J; junction bases unmatched: 4. CDR3 length equals 13 residues. Germline CDR1 is MNHEY and CDR2 is SMNVEV (reference sequence).

The chain joins TRBV6-2 or TRBV6-3 to TRBJ1-5; D gene unclear. The CDR3 spans 12 residues. The ends were cut back, 4 bases at V and 1 base at J, with 2 bases in the middle. Germline V gene data show CDR1 as MNHEY and CDR2 as SVGEGT. CDR3 in DNA: TGTGCCAGCAGTTTAAGCAATCAGCCCCAGCATTTT. Its translation is CASSLSNQPQHF.

V gene TRBV5-1 combines with J gene TRBJ2-7; D is unclear. The germline V gene encodes CDR1 SGHRS and CDR2 YFSETQ. The CDR3 consists of 15 residues. V lost 4 bases, J lost 4 bases, and 18 bases lay in between. CDR3 sequence: CASSLASQRPYEQYF. In DNA, the CDR3 is TGCGCCAGCAGCCTGGCCTCACAGAGACCTTACGAGCAGTACTTC.

The V and J genes are TRBV7-2 and TRBJ1-2, with 8 bases that match TRBD1. The length of the CDR3 is 14 residues. CDR1 and CDR2 from the germline V gene are SGHTA and FQGNSA. Germline trimming cut 3 bases from V and 5 bases from J; bases unmatched to any gene: 5. The DNA of the CDR3 is TGTGCCAGCAGCTTGAACAGGGGGTCTTATGGCTACACCTTC. Its translation: CASSLNRGSYGYTF.

The rearrangement links TRBV3-1 (or the pseudogene TRBV3-2) to TRBJ2-7; 10 nucleotides agree with TRBD2. The CDR3 consists of 18 residues. Unmatched junction bases numbered 14, after V lost 3 bases and J lost 3 bases. Germline V gene data show CDR1 as LGHDT and CDR2 as YNNKEL (reference sequence). The CDR3 sequence: CASSQVRPSSGRGYEQYF. The CDR3 DNA follows: TGTGCCAGCAGCCAGGTTAGGCCCTCTAGCGGGAGAGGCTACGAGCAGTACTTC.

This chain joins TRBV6-5 and TRBJ1-6; 8 positions match TRBD1. Germline CDR1 MNHEY, CDR2 SVGAGI. Trimming removed 10 bases from V and 8 bases from J; junction bases left unmatched: 4. The CDR3 is 12 amino acids. CDR3 loop: CAIGQGDSPLHF. CDR3 nucleotides: TGTGCCATTGGACAGGGAGATTCACCCCTCCACTTT.

The chain couples TRBV9 to TRBJ1-2, with D possibly TRBD1 on 5 matching bases. The CDR3 contains 15 residues. Trimming removed 0 bases from V and 0 bases from J, with 9 bases in between. CDR1 and CDR2 from the germline V gene are SGDLS and YYNGEE. Written as DNA, the CDR3 is TGTGCCAGCAGCGTAGGGGGCGGATCTAACTATGGCTACACCTTC. Translating gives CASSVGGGSNYGYTF. The whole variable domain, filled in from reference TRBV9 and TRBJ1-2, reads DSGVTQTPKHLITATGQRVTLRCSPRSGDLSVYWYQQSLDQGLQFLIQYYNGEERAKGNILERFSAQQFPDLHSELNLSSLELGDSALYFCASSVGGGSNYGYTFGSGTRLTVV.

V is TRBV19 and J is TRBJ2-7; TRBD1 matches at 11 bases. The CDR3 runs 15 residues. The germline CDR1 and CDR2 sequences are LNHDA and SQIVND (reference sequence). Trimming at V came to 3 bases and at J to 4 bases, leaving 5 bases not matched to a gene. The CDR3 DNA reads TGTGCCAGTAGTATTGGTCGGGACAGGGGGTACGAGCAGTACTTC. This codes for CASSIGRDRGYEQYF.

J is TRBJ1-2 and V is TRBV10-3; the D gene is possibly TRBD1 (6 bases). The CDR3 length is 13 residues. The germline V gene has CDR1 ENHRY and CDR2 SYGVKD. Trimming removed 7 bases from V and 7 bases from J, with 16 bases in between. CDR3 DNA sequence: TGTGCCATCAAGCAACAGGGAGATCTTGGCTACACCTTC. It specifies CAIKQQGDLGYTF.

This chain joins TRBV29-1 and TRBJ2-3, with 14 bases fitting TRBD2. V dropped 2 bases and J dropped 6; count of bases not matched to a gene: 13. CDR3 length: 18 amino acids. The germline CDR1 and CDR2 sequences are SQVTM and ANQGSEA. The CDR3 protein is CSVEFSFWTSGGPDTQYF. In DNA form, the CDR3 reads TGCAGCGTTGAATTTTCCTTCTGGACTAGCGGGGGGCCGGATACGCAGTATTTT.

The rearrangement uses TRBV9 and TRBJ1-4, with unresolved D. V was pared by 0 bases and J by 7 bases, with 19 bases between. This CDR3 has 17 residues. Germline values: CDR1 SGDLS, CDR2 YYNGEE. Written as DNA, the CDR3 is TGTGCCAGCAGCGTAGGTGCGTCACGGGCAGCGGGTGAAAAACTGTTTTTT. This translates into CASSVGASRAAGEKLFF.

The rearrangement links TRBV11-2 to TRBJ2-3; D remains unclear. The length of the CDR3 is 14 residues. Trimming took 1 base from V and 0 from J, leaving 5 bases between them. Per the germline V gene, CDR1 is SGHAT and CDR2 is FQNNGV. The CDR3 reads CASSLASSTDTQYF. The CDR3 nucleotides read TGTGCCAGCAGCTTAGCCTCTAGCACAGATACGCAGTATTTT.

This chain uses TRBV6-5 with TRBJ1-1; D perhaps matches TRBD1 (6 bases). CDR3 size: 14 residues. Germline V gene lookup returns CDR1 MNHEY and CDR2 SVGAGI. Trimming shortened V by 2 bases and J by 4 bases, and 11 bases separated the two germline ends. The CDR3 DNA sequence: TGTGCCAGCAGTTACACGGACAGCTTCACTGAAGCTTTCTTT. It specifies CASSYTDSFTEAFF.

The chain recombines TRBV28 with TRBJ2-7; 9 bases align to TRBD2. V lost 7 bases, J lost 6 bases, and 7 bases stayed unmatched. Germline V gene lookup returns CDR1 MDHEN and CDR2 SYDVKM. The CDR3 runs to 13 residues. CDR3 amino acids: CASIGRAGGEQYF. The CDR3, as DNA: TGTGCCAGCATCGGCCGAGCGGGAGGCGAGCAGTACTTC. Full variable domain (rest looked up from reference TRBV28 and TRBJ2-7): DVKVTQSSRYLVKRTGEKVFLECVQDMDHENMFWYRQDPGLGLRLIYFSYDVKMKEKGDIPEGYSVSREKKERFSLILESASTNQTSMYLCASIGRAGGEQYFGPGTRLTVT.

This clone was counted between two and nine times. This chain uses TRBV7-8 with TRBJ2-5, with 7 bases that match TRBD1. Germline trimming cut 5 bases from V and 2 bases from J; bases unmatched to any gene: 8. Germline assignment: CDR1 SGHVS and CDR2 FQNEAQ. The CDR3 sequence is 15 residues long. CDR3 sequence (DNA): TGTGCCAGCAGCCCCGGGACAGCCTATCAAGAGACCCAGTACTTC. It codes for CASSPGTAYQETQYF.

This clone was counted once. The chain carries TRBV3-1 (or the pseudogene TRBV3-2) and TRBJ1-1; D unclear. Germline CDR1 LGHDT, CDR2 YNNKEL (reference sequence). Deletions cut 3 bases from V and 1 base from J, with 6 bases between. The CDR3 runs 13 residues. The CDR3 here is CASSQKANTEAFF. As DNA, the CDR3 is TGTGCCAGCAGCCAGAAAGCGAACACTGAAGCTTTCTTT.